This TCR beta chain stems from a study of tumor and adjacent non-tumor tissue in lung cancer. Study at large: There were 11 to 13 adenocarcinoma, a couple of squamous cell carcinoma and 1 small cell lung cancer cases. Samples averaged about 4.2 million productive TCRbeta reads each.

Three rounds of nested PCR, following a modified ARM-PCR protocol, produced the TCRbeta library. MiXCR was run by TCRdb on the multiplex PCR reads, yielding one entry per CDR3 protein. The table lists 65,000 to 75,000 distinct CDR3 sequences, around 82% of them singletons. RNA was extracted from bulk tissue without any cell sorting. Distant lung tissue was collected more than 3 cm away from the tumor edge. Germline V gene lookup returns CDR1 SQVTM and CDR2 ANQGSEA. The CDR3 has 14 amino acids. With V trimmed by 7 bases and J by 3 bases, 5 bases remained unmatched. This clonotype qualifies as medium-sized. The antigen remains undetermined. Study findings and constraints: Tumor repertoires had a smaller top 100 clone share than normal lung.

This clonotype originated in a man in his fifties or sixties with non-small cell lung cancer. This chain connects TRBV29-1 to TRBJ2-1; the match to TRBD2 covers 11 bases. The sample consisted of distant non-tumor lung tissue. The CDR3 is CSALGLADYNEQFF. In DNA, the CDR3 is TGCAGCGCCCTGGGACTAGCGGACTACAATGAGCAGTTCTTC.